A selection of T cell receptor beta chains follows, all from one sample in a study of post-analysis software for immune sequencing data. MiXCR was run by TCRdb on the PCR reads, yielding one entry per CDR3 protein. Of about 400,000 distinct CDR3 sequences listed, roughly 36% are singletons. The sample consisted of blood. All receptors derive from a girl aged 10 to 17 with multiple sclerosis. Each CDR3 is given with its conserved first and last residue. D genes are given only for firm matches. Not all rows give a size; the values are once, few, many and, for expanded clones, a class.

TRBJ1-1 - TRBV7-9 - TGTGCCAGCACCTATAAGAACACTGAAGCTTTCTTT CASTYKNTEAFF
TRBJ2-1 - TRBV7-3 - TGTGCCAGCAGCTTAAGGGGCAAAGGGGACCCCTCCTACAATGAGCAGTTCTTC CASSLRGKGDPSYNEQFF
TRBJ2-1 - TRBV7-3 - TGTGCCAGCAGCTTACAGCTTGGGTACAGGGACCTCAATGAGCAGTTCTTC CASSLQLGYRDLNEQFF
TRBJ2-3 - TRBV7-3 - TGTGCCAGCAGCATTGGGACCCGGAGAGGCACAGATACGCAGTATTTT CASSIGTRRGTDTQYF
TRBJ2-7 many TRBV5-1 - TGCGCCAGCAGCTACGACCAGGGGTCGCCCTACGAGCAGTACTTC CASSYDQGSPYEQYF
TRBJ1-1 - TRBV7-9 - TGTGCCAGCAGCTTAGAAGTAAGGAACACTGAAGCTTTCTTT CASSLEVRNTEAFF
TRBJ2-5 - TRBV7-6 - TGTGCCAGCAGCTCCGACTACGCCGAGGAGACCCAGTACTTC CASSSDYAEETQYF
TRBJ1-2 - TRBV12-3/TRBV12-4 TRBD1 TGTGCCAGCAGTTTCCCGGGACAGGCGAACTATGGCTACACCTTC CASSFPGQANYGYTF
TRBJ2-5 - TRBV29-1 TRBD2 TGCAGCGTCCGCGGACTAGCGGGGATTCAGGGGACCCAGTACTTC CSVRGLAGIQGTQYF
TRBJ2-3 - TRBV7-2 - TGTGCCGGCACCATAAAGGGGGGGCCCTCGAAAAATACGCAGTATTTT CAGTIKGGPSKNTQYF
TRBJ1-5 - TRBV4-3 TRBD1 TGCGCCAGCAGCCAAGGGACAGGGCTCAATCAGCCCCAGCATTTT CASSQGTGLNQPQHF
TRBJ2-3 many TRBV20-1 - TGCAGTGCTAGAGCCCAGGGTCTCGGTATCACAGATACGCAGTATTTT CSARAQGLGITDTQYF
TRBJ2-4 - TRBV5-6 - TGTGCCAGCAGCTTGGCGATCGGCCCCAAAAACATTCAGTACTTC CASSLAIGPKNIQYF
TRBJ1-5 - TRBV6-2/TRBV6-3 TRBD1 TGTGCCAGCAGTGACAGGACAGGGGCGGGCAATCAGCCCCAGCATTTT CASSDRTGAGNQPQHF
TRBJ2-1 - TRBV5-6 - TGTGCCAACAGCTCTTATACGGGGTCTCTCTACAATGAGCAGTTCTTC CANSSYTGSLYNEQFF
TRBJ2-1 - TRBV7-2 - TGTGCCAGCAGCTTAGGTAGGATGGGTAATTACAATGAGCAGTTCTTC CASSLGRMGNYNEQFF
TRBJ2-7 few TRBV20-1 - TGCAGTGCCTTGGACCCATCCCGAAATGGCTACGAGCAGTACTTC CSALDPSRNGYEQYF
TRBJ1-5 - TRBV6-2/TRBV6-3 - TGTGCCAGCAGTTACTTGCCCTCGGGGAATCAGCCCCAGCATTTT CASSYLPSGNQPQHF
TRBJ2-2 - TRBV27 - TGTGCCAGCAGTTTAAATACAGGGTCCGGGGAGCTGTTTTTT CASSLNTGSGELFF